This T cell receptor (beta chain) came from a study of T cell responses to AZD1222 COVID-19 vaccine. Study findings and constraints: Reportedly, close to half of spike-specific TCRs are directed against unmutated variant regions. The donor group comprised mostly white British people and more females; the analysis possibly underestimated clonal diversity.

A word on this clone: Its antigen is not known.

TCRdb's table, derived via immunoSEQ multiplex PCR, lists solely in-frame clones and lacks some. The table shows approximately 100,000 clones, with approximately 87% occurring only once. The CDR3 contains 15 residues. CDR1 and CDR2 (germline): MDHEN, SYDVKM. Trimming cost V 4 bases and J 4 bases, with 14 bases left between them. This chain joins TRBV28 and TRBJ1-5, with D maybe TRBD1 (6 bases). The specimen was peripheral blood, collected on day 0 of AZD1222 vaccination. The sequence derives from an adult in good health. The CDR3 sequence is CASSSPRGANQPQHF. DNA of the CDR3: TGTGCCAGCAGTTCCCCCCGGGGGGCAAATCAGCCCCAGCATTTT.